This is a list of T cell receptor beta chains from one sample in a study of T cell changes during pregnancy in multiple sclerosis. The table came from immunoSEQ multiplex PCR; TCRdb's copy has only in-frame clones and leaves some out. The sample has fewer than 80,000 clones, almost 95% seen once; the top ten hold around 2%. The specimen was peripheral blood, collected in the third trimester of pregnancy. All receptors come from a female donor in good health, enrolled as a control in a pregnancy study. Each CDR3 is given with its conserved first and last residue.

J	length	V	CDR3
TRBJ1-2	17	TRBV4-1	CASRPRGNVGTNYGYTF
TRBJ2-2	13	TRBV7-9	CASSLWEPGELFF
TRBJ2-4	17	TRBV7-7	CASSLGRKQGSGGLQYF
TRBJ1-1	15	TRBV9	CASSGKSRGSEEAFF
TRBJ1-2	15	TRBV9	CASSVVPGANYGYTF
TRBJ2-5	14	TRBV11-2	CASSEDRSSQTQYF
TRBJ1-5	18	TRBV18	CASSPPGLWWGSNQPQHF
TRBJ2-7	13	TRBV30	CAWGQGLGYEQYF
TRBJ1-2	14	TRBV27	CASSFLEGNYGYTF
TRBJ2-7	14	TRBV5-1	CASASGTGVYEQYF
TRBJ2-1	13	TRBV4-3	CASSQAPYNEQFF
TRBJ2-1	18	TRBV5-1	CASSFIPPGTGSYNEQFF
TRBJ2-1	15	TRBV28	CASTVRVSGYNEQFF
TRBJ1-3	13	TRBV25-1	CASSSFSGNTIYF
TRBJ2-1	16	TRBV19	CASRSAGTSGANEQFF
TRBJ2-7	17	TRBV18	CASSPPTLAGVPYEQYF
TRBJ2-6	20	TRBV4-3	CASSPSSGTGPGAGANVLTF
TRBJ1-1	14	TRBV19	CASREGGTGTEAFF
TRBJ1-1	13	TRBV7-2	CASSLRRVTEAFF
TRBJ1-1	14	TRBV27	CASRTGEPNTEAFF
TRBJ1-2	13	TRBV9	CASSVGSNYGYTF
TRBJ1-5	13	TRBV6-1	CASSDTGKQPQHF
TRBJ2-3	15	TRBV21-1	CASSFRGGHSDTQYF
TRBJ2-3	13	TRBV19	CASSLERTGLTYF
TRBJ2-5	15	TRBV18	CASSPQLLSQETQYF
TRBJ2-7	16	TRBV19	CASKGPSGGAAGEQYF
TRBJ1-1	14	TRBV7-2	CASRAGGWVTEAFF
TRBJ2-7	15	TRBV27	CASGLAGPTPLEQYF
TRBJ2-1	14	TRBV10-3	CAITRDFSYNEQFF
TRBJ2-4	16	TRBV30	CAWSTSGLGAKNIQYF
TRBJ2-7	12	TRBV29-1	CSTWTGPHEQYF
TRBJ2-1	14	TRBV6-5	CASSRMGLNNEQFF
TRBJ1-3	14	TRBV5-6	CASSLWGAGNTIYF
TRBJ2-4	15	TRBV21-1	CASSKGSGDKNIQYF
TRBJ2-3	15	TRBV6-5	CASSLAGTGPDTQYF
TRBJ1-4	14	TRBV19	CASSRGTANEKLFF
TRBJ2-5	14	TRBV15	CATSRGAGSETQYF
TRBJ2-3	12	TRBV14	CASSQVNGGLYF
TRBJ1-2	14	TRBV6-5	CASSYSSWTYGYTF
TRBJ2-5	15	TRBV9	CASTPGDSGSWTQYF
TRBJ1-2	13	TRBV4-1	CASSQVGGPGYTF
TRBJ2-1	13	TRBV12-1	CASNVEGPDEQFF
TRBJ2-7	15	TRBV19	CASSPSQAQVYEQYF
TRBJ2-1	14	TRBV9	CASSSRVGGTEQFF
TRBJ2-5	11	TRBV20-1	CSARNRETQYF
TRBJ1-1	16	TRBV11-2	CASRRGTATTNTEAFF
TRBJ2-3	16	TRBV4-2	CASSSTGGGPADTQYF
TRBJ2-7	13	TRBV6-5	CASSYSLWEQQYF